These T cell receptor beta chains were read from a single sample in a study of T-cell reconstitution after alpha-beta-depleted transplantation in children. MiXCR, run by TCRdb on the PCR reads, gives a single entry per CDR3 protein. The sample includes some 530,000 distinct CDR3 sequences, roughly an eighth of them seen just once. Sequenced material: PBMCs from the stem cell graft donor, taken from the stem cell graft. The receptors originated from a human donor who donated a stem cell graft to a child with combined immunodeficiency. CDR3s leave out the opening cysteine and the closing phenylalanine or tryptophan.

V,J,CDR3
TRBV11-2,TRBJ2-7,ASSFTGNYEQY
TRBV9,TRBJ2-3,ASSVSGGASDTQY
TRBV7-9,TRBJ2-1,ASSRPDEQF
TRBV18,TRBJ2-1,ASSPQTGRTYNEQF
TRBV12-3/TRBV12-4,TRBJ1-5,ASSRPGRNQPQH
TRBV11-2,TRBJ2-7,ASSLIRGRASQYYEQY
TRBV24-1,TRBJ2-1,ATSDPTWGTTYNEQF
TRBV11-3,TRBJ2-7,ASSSRGAGGTLEQY
TRBV4-3,TRBJ2-3,ASSPTRTDTQY
TRBV12-3/TRBV12-4,TRBJ1-1,ASRDRGPSEAF
TRBV12-3/TRBV12-4,TRBJ1-3,ASRGPGNTIY
TRBV7-8,TRBJ2-7,ASSLNTGTGFEEQY
TRBV11-3,TRBJ2-7,ASSFWLAGEQY
TRBV28,TRBJ2-1,ASTQGQGREQF
TRBV4-3,TRBJ2-1,ASSQDRTYNEQF
TRBV4-2,TRBJ2-5,ASSQGGFGGGQETQY
TRBV12-3/TRBV12-4,TRBJ1-2,ASRPGSLRNGYT
TRBV5-6,TRBJ2-7,ASSGGQVCS
TRBV24-1,TRBJ2-1,ATSDQGQGFNEQF
TRBV12-3/TRBV12-4,TRBJ2-3,ASRSDTQY
TRBV30,TRBJ2-3,AWKLAGGFTDTQY
TRBV27,TRBJ2-1,ASSFWERDEQF
TRBV19,TRBJ2-7,ASSIGQGTSYEQY
TRBV25-1,TRBJ2-2,ASSEFWNLAGRDTGELF
TRBV3-1,TRBJ2-7,ASSPDLPSANSYEQY
TRBV5-1,TRBJ2-3,ASMGTQY
TRBV29-1,TRBJ1-2,SVVTGSYGYT
TRBV29-1,TRBJ2-2,SVRARGNTGELF
TRBV7-2,TRBJ1-2,ASSLEAVTYGYT